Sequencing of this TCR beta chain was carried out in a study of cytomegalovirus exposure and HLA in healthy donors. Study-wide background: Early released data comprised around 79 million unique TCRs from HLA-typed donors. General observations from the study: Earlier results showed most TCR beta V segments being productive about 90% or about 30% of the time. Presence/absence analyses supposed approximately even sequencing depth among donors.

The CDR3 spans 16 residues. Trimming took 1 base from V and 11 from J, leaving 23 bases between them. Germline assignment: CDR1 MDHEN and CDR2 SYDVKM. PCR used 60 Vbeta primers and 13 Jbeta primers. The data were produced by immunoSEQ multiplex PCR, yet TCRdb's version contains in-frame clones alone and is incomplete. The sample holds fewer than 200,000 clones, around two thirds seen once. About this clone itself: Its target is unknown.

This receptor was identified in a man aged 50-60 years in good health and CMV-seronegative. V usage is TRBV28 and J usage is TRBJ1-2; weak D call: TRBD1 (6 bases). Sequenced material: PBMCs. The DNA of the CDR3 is TGTGCCAGCAGTTTATCGTTCCACAGGGTTGAAGGATTGTACACCTTC. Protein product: CASSLSFHRVEGLYTF.